The 29 T cell receptor beta chains presented below share a single source sample, sequenced in a study of CD8+ T cells in alopecia areata. Reverse transcription of extracted RNA yielded cDNA, which provided the sequencing template. The repertoire was sequenced with immunoSEQ multiplex PCR; TCRdb's copy has only in-frame clones and lacks some. The sample includes 55,000 to 70,000 clones, 45% to 55% of them seen just once. Source: CD8+ T cells sorted from blood, taken at week 0. The receptors stem from a human donor with alopecia areata.

The V gene is TRBV11-2, the J gene TRBJ2-3, with D unclear. The CDR3 loop spans 12 amino acids. CDR1 is SGHAT, CDR2 FQNNGV, per germline. The V gene lost 4 bases and the J gene lost 6 bases, with 8 bases spanning the gap. The CDR3: CASSSSMDTQYF. CDR3 coding DNA: TGTGCCAGCAGCTCTTCCATGGATACGCAGTATTTT.

Only a few counts were recorded for this clone. The rearrangement uses TRBV29-1 and TRBJ2-7, with a tentative D call TRBD1 (6 bases). Germline V gene data show CDR1 as SQVTM and CDR2 as ANQGSEA. With 5 bases removed from V and 5 bases from J, the gap between germline ends came to 10 bases. The length of the CDR3 is 11 residues. The CDR3 reads CSVFGGNEQYF. DNA for the CDR3: TGCAGCGTTTTTGGGGGCAACGAGCAGTACTTC.

The chain couples TRBV29-1 to TRBJ2-2; no firm D call. Trimming took off 8 bases at V and 3 bases at J, with 10 bases between the two ends. This CDR3 has 12 amino acids. Looked up from germline, CDR1 is SQVTM and CDR2 is ANQGSEA. In DNA, the CDR3 is TGCAGCCTTAAGTTGGACACCGGGGAGCTGTTTTTT. Its translation is CSLKLDTGELFF.

This clone was seen more than once but under ten times. This sequence joins TRBV4-1 and TRBJ1-1, with D possibly TRBD1 on 6 matching bases. This CDR3 has 14 residues. V was trimmed by 4 bases and J by 5 bases, leaving 14 bases between them. CDR1 is MGHRA and CDR2 is YSYEKL in the germline V gene. This CDR3 reads CASSPGAGVTEAFF. The CDR3 DNA reads TGCGCCAGCAGCCCAGGGGCTGGGGTTACTGAAGCTTTCTTT.

The CDR3 is CAMGPVPYNEQFF. The CDR3 bases are TGTGCCATGGGGCCTGTGCCCTACAATGAGCAGTTCTTC. This chain connects TRBV10-3 to TRBJ2-1, with D possibly TRBD1 on 5 matching bases. The CDR3 totals 13 residues. V lost 9 bases, J lost 2 bases, and 11 bases lay in between. Germline lookup yields CDR1 ENHRY and CDR2 SYGVKD.

In this sample, this clone turned up a few times. V is TRBV7-2 and J is TRBJ1-5; no clear D. Trimming took 5 bases from V and 3 from J, leaving 17 bases between them. The V gene's germline CDR1 is SGHTA and CDR2 FQGNSA. CDR3 size: 16 residues. CDR3 sequence reads: CASSPGGGLDNQPQHF. CDR3 coding DNA: TGTGCCAGCAGCCCCGGAGGTGGCCTGGACAATCAGCCCCAGCATTTT.

The chain has TRBV29-1 and TRBJ2-2; D call uncertain. The CDR3 length is 13 residues. The V gene lost 4 bases and the J gene lost 3 bases, with 9 bases spanning the gap. Looked up from germline, CDR1 is SQVTM and CDR2 is ANQGSEA. The CDR3 region has the DNA TGCAGCGTTGCAAGGCAGGACACCGGGGAGCTGTTTTTT. The encoded protein is CSVARQDTGELFF.

By its share, this clone is medium-sized. The genes are TRBV7-3 and TRBJ2-3; 9 bases are shared with TRBD2. The CDR3 is 14 residues long. From germline, CDR1 is SGHTA and CDR2 FQGTGA. V shed 2 bases, J shed 7 bases, and the junction held 4 bases outside the gene matches. As DNA, the CDR3 is TGTGCCAGCAGCTTATCTAGCGGGGTATATACGCAGTATTTT. Amino acids: CASSLSSGVYTQYF. Using reference TRBV7-3 and TRBJ2-3 for the parts outside the CDR3, the full variable domain is GAGVSQTPSNKVTEKGKYVELRCDPISGHTALYWYRQSLGQGPEFLIYFQGTGAADDSGLPNDRFFAVRPEGSVSTLKIQRTERGDSAVYLCASSLSSGVYTQYFGPGTRLTVL.

The chain uses TRBV7-6 and TRBJ2-5, with D possibly matching TRBD2 (6 bases). This CDR3 has 13 amino acids. CDR1 SGHVS and CDR2 FNYEAQ come from the germline V gene. Trimming cost V 1 base and J 5 bases, with 8 bases left between them. The CDR3 loop is CASSLVGRETQYF. In DNA form, the CDR3 reads TGTGCCAGCAGCTTAGTGGGGAGGGAGACCCAGTACTTC.

This clone was observed a handful of times. The chain is built from TRBV29-1 and TRBJ1-1; unclear D gene. Trimming left V 5 bases short and J 4 bases short, with 8 bases between. Germline V CDR1 and CDR2: SQVTM, ANQGSEA. This CDR3 has 11 residues. The CDR3 here is CSVNLGTEAFF. The CDR3 DNA reads TGCAGCGTTAATCTAGGCACTGAAGCTTTCTTT.

This clone came up a few times. The rearrangement links TRBV7-8 to TRBJ2-2; unclear D gene. CDR1 is SGHVS and CDR2 is FQNEAQ in the germline V gene. The length of the CDR3 is 13 residues. Deletions cut 7 bases from V and 0 bases from J, with 6 bases between. This chain's CDR3 is CASKYPNTGELFF. In DNA form, the CDR3 reads TGTGCCAGCAAGTACCCGAACACCGGGGAGCTGTTTTTT.

The genes are TRBV5-1 and TRBJ2-2, with D possibly matching TRBD1 (6 bases). This CDR3 contains 16 residues. Germline V gene data show CDR1 as SGHRS and CDR2 as YFSETQ. V lost 4 bases and J 6 bases, leaving 19 bases between the germline ends. The CDR3 spells CASSPPNREGSGELFF. The CDR3 DNA sequence: TGCGCCAGCAGCCCGCCTAACAGGGAAGGTTCCGGGGAGCTGTTTTTT.

The V and J genes are TRBV9 and TRBJ2-1; no firm D call. Trimming left V 0 bases short and J 0 bases short, with 10 bases between. Germline loops: CDR1 SGDLS, CDR2 YYNGEE. This CDR3 has 16 amino acids. DNA for the CDR3: TGTGCCAGCAGCGTAGTTACGGCCAGCTCCTACAATGAGCAGTTCTTC. This translates into CASSVVTASSYNEQFF. The full variable domain, completed using reference TRBV9 and TRBJ2-1, is DSGVTQTPKHLITATGQRVTLRCSPRSGDLSVYWYQQSLDQGLQFLIQYYNGEERAKGNILERFSAQQFPDLHSELNLSSLELGDSALYFCASSVVTASSYNEQFFGPGTRLTVL.

The chain is built from TRBV27 and TRBJ1-1, with 7 nucleotides matching TRBD1. J lost 5 bases, V lost 5 bases, and 8 bases had no gene match. Germline V lookup: CDR1 MNHEY, CDR2 SMNVEV (reference sequence). The CDR3 sequence is 14 residues long. The CDR3 sequence: CASSLTGVRTEAFF. CDR3 bases: TGTGCCAGCAGTCTCACAGGGGTTCGGACTGAAGCTTTCTTT.

This clone was seen only a few times. This chain links TRBV4-1 with TRBJ2-7; no clear D. This CDR3 has 14 amino acids. V was shortened by 0 bases and J by 3 bases, with 9 bases between the two germline ends. In germline, CDR1 is MGHRA, CDR2 YSYEKL. In DNA, the CDR3 is TGCGCCAGCAGCCAAGAGGAAGGGAACTACGAGCAGTACTTC. Amino acid sequence: CASSQEEGNYEQYF.

This clone was detected a few times. Additional DNA sequences in this sample encode the identical CDR3. As DNA, the CDR3 is TGTGCCAGCAGCCATACCGGAGAAGCCAAAAACATTCAGTACTTC. This sequence encodes CASSHTGEAKNIQYF. This chain connects TRBV4-2 to TRBJ2-4; no clear D gene. The germline CDR1 and CDR2 sequences are LGHNA and YNFKEQ. The CDR3 spans 15 residues. Trimming stripped 3 bases from V and 0 bases from J, with 9 bases between.

The chain uses TRBV4-1 and TRBJ2-7; D is possibly TRBD1 (7 bases). The germline gives CDR1 MGHRA, CDR2 YSYEKL. V shed 2 bases and J shed 5 bases, with 13 bases lying between them. CDR3 length equals 14 residues. The DNA for the CDR3 is TGCGCCAGCAGCCAAACGGAGGGGGCCCACGAGCAGTACTTC. Translating it yields CASSQTEGAHEQYF.

This clone was observed a few times. The CDR3 is CASSLLAVQETQYF. CDR3 DNA sequence: TGTGCCAGCAGTTTACTAGCGGTCCAAGAGACCCAGTACTTC. The chain joins TRBV28 to TRBJ2-5; TRBD2 agrees at 7 bases. This CDR3 contains 14 residues. CDR1 and CDR2 from the germline V gene are MDHEN and SYDVKM. V lost 2 bases, J lost 1 base, and 1 base stayed unmatched.

This clone came up a few times. The chain is built from TRBV9 and TRBJ2-5; D gene uncertain. This CDR3 is 18 amino acids long. V was clipped by 0 bases and J by 4 bases, with 22 bases between them. The germline gives CDR1 SGDLS, CDR2 YYNGEE. CDR3 bases: TGTGCCAGCAGCGTAGGTGATCTGTCGGGCAGTGTTCGAGAGACCCAGTACTTC. As protein: CASSVGDLSGSVRETQYF.

This clone was picked up a small number of times. The rearrangement joins TRBV19 to TRBJ2-1; 9 bases align to TRBD1. V shed 3 bases and J 8 bases; nucleotides not matched to a gene: 8. Germline lookup yields CDR1 LNHDA and CDR2 SQIVND (reference sequence). The CDR3 runs 15 residues. CDR3 in DNA: TGTGCCAGTAGTATTACCGGGGACAGGGCCTATGAGCAGTTCTTC. Residues: CASSITGDRAYEQFF. Together with reference TRBV19 and TRBJ2-1, the CDR3 gives the full variable domain: DGGITQSPKYLFRKEGQNVTLSCEQNLNHDAMYWYRQDPGQGLRLIYYSQIVNDFQKGDIAEGYSVSREKKESFPLTVTSAQKNPTAFYLCASSITGDRAYEQFFGPGTRLTVL.

This clone was seen a handful of times. The chain is built from TRBV29-1 and TRBJ2-1; 16 bases are a match to TRBD2. From germline, CDR1 is SQVTM and CDR2 ANQGSEA. The CDR3 length is 16 residues. J lost 11 bases, V lost 4 bases, and 11 bases had no gene match. The CDR3: CSVVGTSGRAGIKQFF. The CDR3 DNA sequence: TGCAGCGTTGTTGGGACTAGCGGGAGGGCCGGGATCAAGCAGTTCTTC.

The chain links TRBV27 to TRBJ2-2, with 9 bases aligning to TRBD1. This CDR3 is built from 14 residues. The germline gives CDR1 MNHEY, CDR2 SMNVEV (reference sequence). J was trimmed by 4 bases and V by 5 bases; bases with no gene match: 2. CDR3 residues: CASSRTGVTGELFF. Written as DNA, the CDR3 is TGTGCCAGCAGTCGGACAGGGGTCACCGGGGAGCTGTTTTTT.

Worth noting for this clone: One base separates it from a far larger clone, so it is likely a read error. The chain carries TRBV7-9 and TRBJ2-1; D gene unclear. V was trimmed by 1 base and J by 5 bases, leaving 3 bases between them. The CDR3 runs to 12 residues. The germline V gene encodes CDR1 SEHNR and CDR2 FQNEAQ (reference sequence). Here the CDR3 reads CASSLGHNEQFF. CDR3 DNA sequence: TGTGCCAGCAGCTTAGGCCACAATGAGCAGTTCTTC. Full variable domain (outside the CDR3, taken from reference TRBV7-9 and TRBJ2-1): DTGVSQNPRHKITKRGQNVTFRCDPISEHNRLYWYRQTLGQGPEFLTYFQNEAQLEKSRLLSDRFSAERPKGSFSTLEIQRTEQGDSAMYLCASSLGHNEQFFGPGTRLTVL.

A few counts support this clone. The V and J genes are TRBV28 and TRBJ2-7; TRBD1 matches 7 bases. This CDR3 is built from 18 residues. The trim removed 4 bases at V and 2 bases at J, leaving 17 bases unmatched. Per the germline V gene, CDR1 is MDHEN and CDR2 is SYDVKM. The CDR3 DNA reads as TGTGCCAGCAGTTCCTCCCTGAACAGGGGCGTTACAGCCTACGAGCAGTACTTC. It translates to CASSSSLNRGVTAYEQYF.

This clone was observed a handful of times. The chain joins TRBV19 to TRBJ1-1; D is ambiguous. Germline CDR1 is LNHDA and CDR2 is SQIVND (reference sequence). The CDR3 is made up of 14 amino acids. V lost 8 bases to trimming and J lost 4 bases, with 17 bases between them. CDR3 nucleotides: TGTGCCAGTCACCACCTCCCTCTGGGCACTGAAGCTTTCTTT. This sequence encodes CASHHLPLGTEAFF.

The chain links TRBV9 to TRBJ2-3; TRBD1 matches 8 bases. Germline-derived CDR1 and CDR2 are SGDLS and YYNGEE. V was pared by 3 bases and J by 4 bases, with 4 bases of the junction left unmatched. The CDR3 runs 14 residues. The CDR3: CASSAQGAPDTQYF. CDR3 DNA sequence: TGTGCCAGCAGCGCCCAGGGGGCCCCAGATACGCAGTATTTT.

The chain uses TRBV15 and TRBJ2-1, with TRBD1 matching over 11 bases. The ends lost 2 bases at V and 5 bases at J; junction bases unmatched: 5. CDR3 size: 16 residues. Germline loops: CDR1 LNHNV, CDR2 YYDKDF (reference sequence). The CDR3 sequence is CATSRIPGQGDNEQFF. CDR3 sequence (DNA): TGTGCCACCAGCAGAATACCGGGACAGGGGGACAATGAGCAGTTCTTC.

The chain has TRBV6-1 and TRBJ2-3; D remains unclear. The CDR3 loop spans 11 amino acids. Germline-derived CDR1 and CDR2 are MNHNS and SASEGT. The V end was cut by 10 bases, the J end by 6 bases, with 11 bases between. The CDR3 DNA sequence: TGTGCCACCGGACGCGCGGATACGCAGTATTTT. Translated, it gives CATGRADTQYF.

This chain connects TRBV29-1 to TRBJ1-2; TRBD1 matches at 8 bases. V dropped 6 bases and J dropped 3; count of bases not matched to a gene: 9. CDR1 and CDR2 from the germline V gene are SQVTM and ANQGSEA. The CDR3 spans 14 residues. The CDR3 is CSVDQQGGYYGYTF. CDR3 nucleotide sequence: TGCAGCGTAGACCAACAGGGGGGGTACTATGGCTACACCTTC.